The 18 T cell receptor beta chains below were found in one sample sequenced in a study of T cells in lung cancer brain metastases. Generated by immunoSEQ multiplex PCR, the TCRdb table keeps only in-frame clones and is missing some. The sample contains roughly 5,500 clones, about nine tenths of which appear only once. Input material: tumor tissue from the primary lung tumor. All receptors come from a man in his 70s with non-small cell lung cancer.

The chain has TRBV27 and TRBJ1-5; the D gene is possibly TRBD1 (5 bases). There are 14 residues in the CDR3. V shed 0 bases and J shed 7 bases, with 10 bases lying between them. Germline CDR1 reads MNHEY; CDR2 reads SMNVEV (reference sequence). The CDR3 region has the DNA TGTGCCAGCAGTTTATCGTGGGGCGGACAGCCCCAGCATTTT. Translating gives CASSLSWGGQPQHF.

The chain uses TRBV19 and TRBJ2-5; perhaps D is TRBD1 or TRBD2 (5 bases each). This CDR3 comprises 14 residues. Germline CDR1 reads LNHDA; CDR2 reads SQIVND (reference sequence). V was cut by 3 bases and J by 6 bases, with 14 bases left in between. CDR3 loop: CASSIGAGMKTQYF. For the CDR3, the DNA is TGTGCCAGTAGTATCGGGGCAGGTATGAAGACCCAGTACTTC.

The J gene is TRBJ1-2, the V gene TRBV28, with D unresolved. The CDR3 has 15 amino acids. V lost 6 bases and J lost 1, with 15 bases in between. Germline CDR1 and CDR2: MDHEN and SYDVKM. The CDR3 DNA follows: TGTGCCAGCAGCACCATTGGGCTCTTTAACTATGGCTACACCTTC. It is translated as CASSTIGLFNYGYTF.

This clone was seen once. CDR3 sequence (DNA): TGTGCCAGCAGCCCAGGACAGCACCTCTATGGCTACACCTTC. This translates into CASSPGQHLYGYTF. The genes are TRBV11-2 and TRBJ1-2, with TRBD1 as a possible D gene (6 bases). Per germline, CDR1 SGHAT and CDR2 FQNNGV. There are 14 residues in the CDR3. V was pared by 5 bases and J by 4 bases, with 14 bases between.

The chain links TRBV5-4 to TRBJ2-2; 7 bases map to TRBD2. CDR1 is SGHNT, CDR2 YYREEE, per germline (reference sequence). The CDR3 loop spans 15 amino acids. J gave up 8 bases and V 0 bases, and 7 bases lay outside the gene matches. CDR3 in DNA: TGTGCCAGCAGCTTGGAAGTGGGTAGCGGGGGGGAGCTGTTTTTT. Protein sequence: CASSLEVGSGGELFF.

The chain links TRBV27 to TRBJ2-5; D might be TRBD2 (6 bases). The V gene's germline CDR1 is MNHEY and CDR2 SMNVEV (reference sequence). The CDR3 contains 13 residues. V lost 8 bases and J 7 bases, leaving 17 bases between the germline ends. In DNA form, the CDR3 reads TGTGCCAGCGGAAGGGACTCGGTGACGACCCAGTACTTC. This codes for CASGRDSVTTQYF.

The chain joins TRBV27 to TRBJ2-2; D is tentatively TRBD1 or TRBD2 (6 bases each). The CDR3 spans 14 residues. V lost 8 bases and J 7 bases, leaving 17 bases between the germline ends. Per the germline V gene, CDR1 is MNHEY and CDR2 is SMNVEV (reference sequence). The CDR3 sequence is CASGGGLASGELFF. The CDR3 DNA follows: TGTGCCAGCGGAGGGGGACTGGCGAGCGGGGAGCTGTTTTTT.

The genes are TRBV19 and TRBJ1-5; the D gene is possibly TRBD1 (6 bases). From germline, CDR1 is LNHDA and CDR2 SQIVND (reference sequence). V lost 1 base to trimming and J lost 1 base, with 8 bases between them. CDR3 length: 15 amino acids. CDR3 in DNA: TGTGCCAGTAGTATAGGGGACAAAAGCAATCAGCCCCAGCATTTT. Translated: CASSIGDKSNQPQHF.

The V and J genes are TRBV18 and TRBJ2-7, with unresolved D. The CDR3 contains 14 residues. V lost 4 bases and J lost 7, with 17 bases in between. Germline CDR1 KGHSH, CDR2 LQKENI. CDR3 DNA: TGTGCCAGCTCACAAGTACACGCGTCGGAAGAGCAGTACTTC. This gives the protein CASSQVHASEEQYF.

The rearrangement joins TRBV19 to TRBJ1-1, with 8 bases fitting TRBD1. The CDR3 is 14 amino acids. Germline V gives CDR1 LNHDA, CDR2 SQIVND (reference sequence). The J segment lost 1 base and the V segment lost 6 bases, leaving 4 bases of the junction unmatched. CDR3 amino acids: CASRLDRANTEAFF. The CDR3 nucleotides read TGTGCCAGTAGGTTGGACAGGGCGAACACTGAAGCTTTCTTT.

The chain couples TRBV5-6 to TRBJ2-5; D not certain. Germline V gives CDR1 SGHDT, CDR2 YYEEEE. CDR3 length equals 16 residues. V lost 0 bases and J 5 bases, leaving 17 bases between the germline ends. The CDR3 DNA follows: TGTGCCAGCAGCTTGGCCGGGTCCCGCCGGTACGAGACCCAGTACTTC. Protein product: CASSLAGSRRYETQYF.

This clone was recorded once. The chain combines TRBV5-1 with TRBJ1-5; no clear D. This CDR3 contains 14 residues. Trimming removed 0 bases at V and 8 bases at J, with 12 bases between. Germline-derived CDR1 and CDR2 are SGHRS and YFSETQ. The CDR3 spells CASSLGRVGEPQHF. The CDR3 DNA reads TGCGCCAGCAGCTTGGGGAGGGTTGGGGAGCCCCAGCATTTT.

This clone was seen only once. The CDR3 DNA reads as TGCAGCGCTCAACGACTTAACAATGAGCAGTTCTTC. Translating gives CSAQRLNNEQFF. The chain employs TRBV29-1 and TRBJ2-1; D not resolved. V was shortened by 7 bases and J by 5 bases, with 12 bases between the two germline ends. The CDR3 covers 12 residues. Germline V lookup: CDR1 SQVTM, CDR2 ANQGSEA.

This clone was seen only a few times. J is TRBJ2-2 and V is TRBV14; 7 bases match TRBD1. Germline-derived CDR1 and CDR2 are SGHDN and FVKESK. J gave up 4 bases and V 3 bases, and 11 bases lay outside the gene matches. The CDR3 totals 17 residues. The CDR3 protein is CASSHPTGSWVTGELFF. CDR3 DNA sequence: TGTGCCAGCAGCCACCCGACAGGGTCGTGGGTCACCGGGGAGCTGTTTTTT.

This clone was seen once. J is TRBJ1-1 and V is TRBV30; no firm D call. Germline V lookup: CDR1 GTSNPN, CDR2 SVGIG (reference sequence). The CDR3 is 17 amino acids. The V gene lost 0 bases and the J gene lost 0 bases, with 17 bases spanning the gap. The CDR3 bases are TGTGCCTGGAGTGTAGGAGGGTCCCCTTCCCTGAACACTGAAGCTTTCTTT. As protein: CAWSVGGSPSLNTEAFF. Variable domain in full (rest from reference TRBV30 and TRBJ1-1): SQTIHQWPATLVQPVGSPLSLECTVEGTSNPNLYWYRQAAGRGLQLLFYSVGIGQISSEVPQNLSASRPQDRQFILSSKKLLLSDSGFYLCAWSVGGSPSLNTEAFFGQGTRLTVV.

The CDR3 sequence: CASSLEGTGVDTGELFF. The CDR3 DNA is TGTGCCAGCAGCCTGGAAGGGACAGGGGTGGACACCGGGGAGCTGTTTTTT. The J gene is TRBJ2-2, the V gene TRBV7-6; 10 nucleotides agree with TRBD1. Germline V CDR1 and CDR2: SGHVS, FNYEAQ. This CDR3 has 17 amino acids. V lost 5 bases to trimming and J lost 3 bases; unmatched junction nucleotides: 9.

The CDR3 loop is CSVSLLTGSSYNEQFF. The CDR3 DNA reads TGCAGCGTCTCTCTCCTGACAGGAAGCTCCTACAATGAGCAGTTCTTC. The chain joins TRBV29-1 to TRBJ2-1, with D tentatively TRBD1 (6 bases). V shed 6 bases and J shed 0 bases, with 18 bases lying between them. The CDR3 has 16 amino acids. Germline CDR1 SQVTM, CDR2 ANQGSEA.

The V call is TRBV7-9, the J call TRBJ2-7; D is uncertain. This CDR3 region has 13 residues. V shed 4 bases and J shed 5 bases, with 12 bases lying between them. From germline, CDR1 is SEHNR and CDR2 FQNEAQ (reference sequence). The CDR3 here is CASSSPSRNEQYF. CDR3 DNA: TGTGCCAGCAGCTCCCCTAGTCGGAACGAGCAGTACTTC.